The present entry profiles one TCR beta chain with its context. What it binds is not known. The entry originates in a study of T cell responses to AZD1222 COVID-19 vaccine. CDR3 length: 15 amino acids. V gave up 1 base and J gave up 4 bases; unmatched junction bases: 5. From germline, CDR1 is SGHTA and CDR2 FQGNSA. Study-wide points: Sampling that yielded the repertoires occurred only after the peak T cell response.

Clones were sequenced by immunoSEQ multiplex PCR, and TCRdb holds only the in-frame ones, with some missing. Of about 89,000 clones in the sample, approximately 89% were seen once. The input for sequencing was peripheral blood, taken 28 days after the second AZD1222 dose. The J gene is TRBJ2-5, the V gene TRBV7-2, with 8 bases lining up with TRBD2. This TCR came from an adult who received the AZD1222 COVID-19 vaccine. CDR3 residues: CASSLGGGMGETQYF. In DNA, the CDR3 is TGTGCCAGCAGCTTAGGCGGGGGGATGGGAGAGACCCAGTACTTC.